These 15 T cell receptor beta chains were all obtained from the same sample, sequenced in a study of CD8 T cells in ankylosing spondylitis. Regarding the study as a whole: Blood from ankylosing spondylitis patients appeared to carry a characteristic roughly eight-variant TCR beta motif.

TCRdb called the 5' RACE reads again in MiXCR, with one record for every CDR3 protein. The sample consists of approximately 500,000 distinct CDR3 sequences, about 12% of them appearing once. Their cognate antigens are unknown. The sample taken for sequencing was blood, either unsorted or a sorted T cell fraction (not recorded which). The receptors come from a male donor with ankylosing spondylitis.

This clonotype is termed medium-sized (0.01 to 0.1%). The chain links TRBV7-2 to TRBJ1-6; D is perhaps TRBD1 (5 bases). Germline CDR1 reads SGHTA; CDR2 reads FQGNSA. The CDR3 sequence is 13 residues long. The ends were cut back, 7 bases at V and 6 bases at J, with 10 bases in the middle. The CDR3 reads CASNVRANSPLHF. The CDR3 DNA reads TGTGCCAGCAATGTCAGGGCTAATTCACCCCTCCACTTT.

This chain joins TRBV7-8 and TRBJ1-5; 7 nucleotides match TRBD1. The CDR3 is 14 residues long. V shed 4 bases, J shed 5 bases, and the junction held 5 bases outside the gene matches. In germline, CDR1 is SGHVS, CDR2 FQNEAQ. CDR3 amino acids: CASSWGQHHQPQHF. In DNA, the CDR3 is TGTGCCAGCAGCTGGGGACAGCACCATCAGCCCCAGCATTTT.

The DNA of the CDR3 is TGTGCCAGCAGCAACCTCGGCACGGGATACGACACCGGGGAGCTGTTTTTT. This gives the protein CASSNLGTGYDTGELFF. The genes are TRBV3-1 and TRBJ2-2; weak D call: TRBD2 (5 bases). Germline-derived CDR1 and CDR2 are LGHDT and YNNKEL (reference sequence). This CDR3 has 17 amino acids. The V and J ends lost 5 bases and 3 bases respectively, with 19 bases between them.

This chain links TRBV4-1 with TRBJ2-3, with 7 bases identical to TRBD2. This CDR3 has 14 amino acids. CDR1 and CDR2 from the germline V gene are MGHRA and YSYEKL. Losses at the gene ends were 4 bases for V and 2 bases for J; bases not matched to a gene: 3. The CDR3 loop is CASSPGLVTDTQYF. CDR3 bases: TGCGCCAGCAGCCCCGGACTAGTCACAGATACGCAGTATTTT.

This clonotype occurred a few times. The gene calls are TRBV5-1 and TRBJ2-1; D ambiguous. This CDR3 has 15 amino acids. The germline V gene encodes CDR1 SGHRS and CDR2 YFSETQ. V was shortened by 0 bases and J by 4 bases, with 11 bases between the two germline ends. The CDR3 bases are TGCGCCAGCAGCTTGGCCTGGTCAAATTACAATGAGCAGTTCTTC. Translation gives CASSLAWSNYNEQFF.

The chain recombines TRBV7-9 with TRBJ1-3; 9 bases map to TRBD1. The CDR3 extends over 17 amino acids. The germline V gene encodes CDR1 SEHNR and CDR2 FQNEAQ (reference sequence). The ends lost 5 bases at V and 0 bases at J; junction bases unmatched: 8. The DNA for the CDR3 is TGTGCCAGCAGCCCAGGAGGACAGGGGCGCTCTGGAAACACCATATATTTT. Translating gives CASSPGGQGRSGNTIYF.

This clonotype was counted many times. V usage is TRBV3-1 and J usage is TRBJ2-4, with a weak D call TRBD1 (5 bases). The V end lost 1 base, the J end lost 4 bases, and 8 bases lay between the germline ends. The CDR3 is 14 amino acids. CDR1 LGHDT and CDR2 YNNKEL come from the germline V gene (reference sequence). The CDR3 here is CASSQANRKNIQYF. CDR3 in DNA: TGTGCCAGCAGCCAAGCGAACAGGAAAAACATTCAGTACTTC.

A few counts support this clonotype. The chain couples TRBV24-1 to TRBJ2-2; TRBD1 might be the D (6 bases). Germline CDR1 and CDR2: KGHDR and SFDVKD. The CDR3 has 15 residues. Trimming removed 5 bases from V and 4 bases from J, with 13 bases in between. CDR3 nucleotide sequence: TGTGCCACCAGTGGGCAGGGGCGTATCACCGGGGAGCTGTTTTTT. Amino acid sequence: CATSGQGRITGELFF.

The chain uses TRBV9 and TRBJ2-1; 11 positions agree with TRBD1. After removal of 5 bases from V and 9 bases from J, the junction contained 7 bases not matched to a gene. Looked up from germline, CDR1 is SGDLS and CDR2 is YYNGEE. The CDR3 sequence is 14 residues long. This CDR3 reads CASRADRGQAEQFF. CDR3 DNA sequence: TGTGCCAGCAGAGCGGACAGGGGGCAAGCTGAGCAGTTCTTC.

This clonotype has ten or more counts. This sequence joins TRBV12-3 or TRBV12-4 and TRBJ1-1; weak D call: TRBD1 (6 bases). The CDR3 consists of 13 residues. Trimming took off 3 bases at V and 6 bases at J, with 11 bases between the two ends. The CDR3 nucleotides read TGTGCCAGCAGTTTGAGGGGGGGGGCTGAAGCTTTCTTT. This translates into CASSLRGGAEAFF.

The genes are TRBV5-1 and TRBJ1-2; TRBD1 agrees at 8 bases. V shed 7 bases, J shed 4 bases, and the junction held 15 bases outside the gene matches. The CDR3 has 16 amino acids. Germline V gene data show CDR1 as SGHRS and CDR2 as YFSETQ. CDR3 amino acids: CASGSHNPGQAYGYTF. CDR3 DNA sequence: TGCGCCAGCGGATCACACAATCCGGGACAGGCCTATGGCTACACCTTC.

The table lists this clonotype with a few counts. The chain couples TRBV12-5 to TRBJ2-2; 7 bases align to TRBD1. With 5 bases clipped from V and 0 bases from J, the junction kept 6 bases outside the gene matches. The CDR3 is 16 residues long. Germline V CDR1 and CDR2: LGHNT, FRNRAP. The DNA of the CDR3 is TGTGCTAGTGGTCGGGGACAGCCCGCGAACACCGGGGAGCTGTTTTTT. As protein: CASGRGQPANTGELFF.

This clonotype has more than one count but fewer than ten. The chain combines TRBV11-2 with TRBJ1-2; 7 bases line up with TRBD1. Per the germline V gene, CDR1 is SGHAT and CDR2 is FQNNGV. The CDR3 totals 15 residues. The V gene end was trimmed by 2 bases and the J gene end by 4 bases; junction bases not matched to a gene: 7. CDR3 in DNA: TGTGCCAGCAGCTTATCACAGGGACAGAGCTATGGCTACACCTTC. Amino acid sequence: CASSLSQGQSYGYTF.

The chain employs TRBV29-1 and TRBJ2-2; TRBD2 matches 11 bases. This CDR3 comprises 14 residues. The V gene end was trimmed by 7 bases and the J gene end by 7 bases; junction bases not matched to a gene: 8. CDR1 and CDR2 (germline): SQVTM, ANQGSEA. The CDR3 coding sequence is TGCAGCGCCCTACTAGCGGGAGTGATCGGGGAGCTGTTTTTT. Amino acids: CSALLAGVIGELFF.

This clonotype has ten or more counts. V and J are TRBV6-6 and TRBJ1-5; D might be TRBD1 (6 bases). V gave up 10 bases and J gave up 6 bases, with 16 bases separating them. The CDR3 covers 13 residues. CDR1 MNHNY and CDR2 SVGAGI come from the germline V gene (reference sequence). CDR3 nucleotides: TGTGCCACCCTTCAGGGCAGGGGTCAGCCCCAGCATTTT. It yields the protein CATLQGRGQPQHF.